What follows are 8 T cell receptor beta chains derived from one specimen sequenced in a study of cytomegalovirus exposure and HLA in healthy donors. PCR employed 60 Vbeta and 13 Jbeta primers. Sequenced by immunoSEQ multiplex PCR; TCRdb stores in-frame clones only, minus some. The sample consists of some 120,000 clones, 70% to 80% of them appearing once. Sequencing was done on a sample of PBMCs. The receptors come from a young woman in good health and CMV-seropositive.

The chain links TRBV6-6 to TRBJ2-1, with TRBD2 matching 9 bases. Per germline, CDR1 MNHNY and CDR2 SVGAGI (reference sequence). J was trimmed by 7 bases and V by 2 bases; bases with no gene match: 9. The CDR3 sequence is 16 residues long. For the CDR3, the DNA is TGTGCCAGCAGTTACCCAGGTAGCGGGAGAGGTAATGAGCAGTTCTTC. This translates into CASSYPGSGRGNEQFF.

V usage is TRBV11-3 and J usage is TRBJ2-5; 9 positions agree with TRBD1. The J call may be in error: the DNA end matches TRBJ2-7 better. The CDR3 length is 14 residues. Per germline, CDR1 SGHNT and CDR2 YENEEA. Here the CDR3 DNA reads TGTGCCAGCAGCTTAGAGGGGACAGGGAACGAGCAGTACTTC. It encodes CASSLEGTGNEQYF.

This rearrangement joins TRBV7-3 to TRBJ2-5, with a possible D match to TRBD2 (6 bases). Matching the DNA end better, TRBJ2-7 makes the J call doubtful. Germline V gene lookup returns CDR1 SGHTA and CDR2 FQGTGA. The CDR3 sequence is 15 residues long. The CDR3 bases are TGTGCCAGCGGCGGGGTTCCTACACTCTCCTACGAGCAGTACTTC. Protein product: CASGGVPTLSYEQYF.

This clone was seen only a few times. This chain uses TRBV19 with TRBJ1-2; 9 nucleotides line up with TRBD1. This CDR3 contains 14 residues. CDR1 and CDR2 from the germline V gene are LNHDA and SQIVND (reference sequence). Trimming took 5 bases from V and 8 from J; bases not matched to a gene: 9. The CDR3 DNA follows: TGTGCCAGTAGTTTGCCGGGACAGGGAAACGGCTACACCTTC. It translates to CASSLPGQGNGYTF.

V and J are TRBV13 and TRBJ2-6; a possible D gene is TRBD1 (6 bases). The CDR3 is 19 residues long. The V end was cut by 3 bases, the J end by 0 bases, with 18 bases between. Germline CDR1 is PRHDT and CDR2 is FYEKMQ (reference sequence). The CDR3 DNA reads TGTGCCAGCAGCTTCTTTTCACAGGGTGCGGGCTCTGGGGCCAACGTCCTGACTTTC. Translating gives CASSFFSQGAGSGANVLTF.

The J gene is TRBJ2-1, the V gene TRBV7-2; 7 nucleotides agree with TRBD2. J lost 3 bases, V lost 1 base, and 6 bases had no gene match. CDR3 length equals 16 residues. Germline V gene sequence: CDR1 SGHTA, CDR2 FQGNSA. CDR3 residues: CASSLVRLAVYNEQFF. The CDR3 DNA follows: TGTGCCAGCAGCTTAGTTAGGCTAGCGGTCTACAATGAGCAGTTCTTC.

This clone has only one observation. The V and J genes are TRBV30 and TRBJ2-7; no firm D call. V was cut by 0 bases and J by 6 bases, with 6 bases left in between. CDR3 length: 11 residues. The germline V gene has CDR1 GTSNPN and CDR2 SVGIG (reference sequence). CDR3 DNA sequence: TGTGCCTGGAGTGTACTAAGCGAGCAGTACTTC. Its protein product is CAWSVLSEQYF.

Here the CDR3 reads CASSPGTSGNTGELFF. Written as DNA, the CDR3 is TGTGCCAGCAGCCCTGGGACTAGCGGAAACACCGGGGAGCTGTTTTTT. The chain has TRBV11-3 and TRBJ2-2, with TRBD2 identical over 11 bases. J was trimmed by 2 bases and V by 5 bases; bases with no gene match: 4. The V gene's germline CDR1 is SGHNT and CDR2 YENEEA. The CDR3 is 16 residues long.